The rows below give T cell receptor beta chains drawn from one sample of a study of human T cells and chemical hapten exposure. One entry per CDR3 protein, called by TCRdb with MiXCR from the RACE reads. The profile shows about 360,000 distinct CDR3 sequences, approximately 5% of them singletons. The input for sequencing was whole blood, taken in connection with sensitization to the hapten diphenylcyclopropenone (DPC). The receptors were sampled from a woman between 45 and 65 years old with alopecia areata. Some clones in this sample may be carry-over from other donors' samples. Both conserved end residues are part of each CDR3. The D gene is left open where the match is weak. Expanded clones are given a class, and other clones once, few, many or no size at all.

d_call clone_size j_call v_call cdr3_aa cdr3_nt
TRBD2 many TRBJ2-7 TRBV7-2 CASSSGRGAAYEQYF TGTGCCAGCAGCTCAGGGCGGGGGGCTGCCTACGAGCAGTACTTC
- many TRBJ1-5 TRBV15 CATSTNSGARGEGHF TGTGCCACCAGCACTAATTCAGGGGCCCGGGGTGAAGGCCATTTT
TRBD1 - TRBJ2-7 TRBV29-1 CSVADRLAYEQYF TGCAGCGTTGCGGACAGGCTGGCCTACGAGCAGTACTTC
- - TRBJ1-5 TRBV12-3/TRBV12-4 CASSLRPPVLEGQPQHF TGTGCCAGCAGTTTGAGACCCCCCGTCCTTGAGGGTCAGCCCCAGCATTTT
TRBD2 many TRBJ2-2 TRBV29-1 CSVTGLAGEGNTGELFF TGCAGCGTTACGGGACTAGCGGGAGAGGGGAACACCGGGGAGCTGTTTTTT
- many TRBJ1-3 TRBV5-4 CASTRGGASAGNTIYF TGTGCCAGCACCCGGGGGGGGGCCTCGGCTGGAAACACCATATATTTT
TRBD1 few TRBJ1-6 TRBV7-8 CASSLRQGSSPLHF TGTGCCAGCAGCCTACGACAGGGTAGTTCACCCCTCCACTTT
- many TRBJ2-1 TRBV12-5 CASGDGDFTGDEQFF TGTGCTAGTGGGGACGGGGACTTCACAGGAGATGAGCAGTTCTTC
- many TRBJ2-2 TRBV30 CASSDRRAGELFF TGTGCCTCCTCCGACAGGCGAGCCGGGGAGCTGTTTTTT
- many TRBJ1-6 TRBV4-2 CASSQVVWGAGNSPLHF TGTGCCAGCAGCCAAGTTGTCTGGGGGGCGGGAAATTCACCCCTCCACTTT
- - TRBJ2-4 TRBV27 CASSRGLREAKNIQYF TGTGCCAGCAGTCGTGGACTAAGGGAGGCCAAAAACATTCAGTACTTC
TRBD1 many TRBJ1-5 TRBV29-1 CSVGDRGHQPQHF TGCAGCGTTGGGGACAGGGGGCATCAGCCCCAGCATTTT
- many TRBJ2-2 TRBV27 CASSFGAGELFF -
TRBD1 many TRBJ1-6 TRBV27 CASRGTGFNSPLHF TGTGCCAGCCGCGGGACAGGGTTTAATTCACCCCTCCACTTT
TRBD2 - TRBJ2-3 TRBV5-1 CASSSGMAGRADTQYF TGCGCCAGCAGCTCTGGCATGGCAGGGAGGGCAGATACGCAGTATTTT
TRBD2 - TRBJ2-3 TRBV20-1 CSASRLAGQDTQYF TGCAGTGCTAGTAGACTAGCGGGACAAGATACGCAGTATTTT
- - TRBJ2-1 TRBV28 CASSSQYSYNEQFF TGTGCCAGCAGTTCCCAGTACTCCTACAATGAGCAGTTCTTC
TRBD1 many TRBJ2-7 TRBV19 CASRSPGGYEQYF TGTGCCAGTAGATCGCCAGGGGGCTACGAGCAGTACTTC
- - TRBJ2-7 TRBV12-3/TRBV12-4 CASSSYSEQYF TGTGCCAGCAGTTCCTACTCCGAGCAGTACTTC
TRBD2 many TRBJ2-2 TRBV9 CASTYGLADTGELFF TGTGCCAGCACTTACGGACTAGCCGACACCGGGGAGCTGTTTTTT
TRBD2 - TRBJ2-3 TRBV25-1 CASRTSGRRTDTQYF TGTGCCAGCAGGACTAGCGGGAGACGGACAGATACGCAGTATTTT
- - TRBJ2-2 TRBV20-1 CSASNRRSTGELFF TGCAGTGCTTCTAACAGGAGATCCACCGGGGAGCTGTTTTTT
TRBD1 few TRBJ2-2 TRBV5-1 CASSAGQANTGELFF TGCGCCAGCAGCGCGGGACAGGCGAACACCGGGGAGCTGTTTTTT
TRBD1 few TRBJ1-4 TRBV27 CASSLTRQGAVTNEKLFF TGTGCCAGCAGTCTTACGCGGCAGGGGGCAGTAACTAATGAAAAACTGTTTTTT
TRBD1 - TRBJ1-5 TRBV12-3/TRBV12-4 CASSTGGNPQHF TGTGCCAGCAGTACAGGGGGAAATCCCCAGCATTTT
- many TRBJ1-5 TRBV7-9 CASSSTVGNQPQHF TGTGCCAGCAGCTCGACAGTCGGTAATCAGCCCCAGCATTTT
- many TRBJ2-3 TRBV7-2 CASSLRGMDTQYF TGTGCCAGCAGCTTACGAGGGATGGATACGCAGTATTTT
- many TRBJ2-7 TRBV3-1 CASSPRRGFEQYF TGTGCCAGCAGCCCCCGCAGGGGATTCGAGCAGTACTTC
TRBD1 many TRBJ1-1 TRBV6-5 CASRPDRGRNTEAFF TGTGCCAGCAGGCCTGACAGGGGGCGGAACACTGAAGCTTTCTTT
- few TRBJ2-3 TRBV3-1 CASSQDPYTDTQYF TGTGCCAGCAGCCAGGACCCGTACACAGATACGCAGTATTTT
- - TRBJ1-2 TRBV6-6 CASRTGDGHGYTF TGTGCCAGCAGGACGGGGGACGGCCATGGCTACACCTTC
- many TRBJ2-3 TRBV5-1 CASRSSGASTDTQYF TGCGCCAGCAGGAGTTCAGGGGCTAGCACAGATACGCAGTATTTT